This T cell receptor beta chain was sequenced for a study of cytomegalovirus exposure and HLA in healthy donors. Study results and limitations: The study put under 200 TCR beta chains on its list as cytomegalovirus-associated. In an earlier analysis, most TCR beta V segments were productive about 87% or about 30% of the time.

On this clone: Its antigen is not identified.

This CDR3 is 12 amino acids long. Germline trimming cut 3 bases from V and 7 bases from J; bases unmatched to any gene: 2. Germline V lookup: CDR1 KGHSH, CDR2 LQKENI. Amplification used 60 Vbeta primers and 13 Jbeta primers. Clones were read by immunoSEQ multiplex PCR, and TCRdb kept only the in-frame ones, dropping some. The sample consists of approximately 97,000 clones, approximately 81% of them appearing once. The specimen sequenced was PBMCs. The chain joins TRBV18 to TRBJ1-1; TRBD1 aligns across 7 bases. The receptor comes from a woman aged 40 to 50 in good health and CMV-seropositive. The DNA of the CDR3 is TGTGCCAGCTCACCTCGACAGGGTGAAGCTTTCTTT. Translated, it gives CASSPRQGEAFF.